Listed below are T cell receptor beta chains from one sample, sequenced in a study of type 1 regulatory T cells. Using its own MiXCR run on the reads, TCRdb lists one record per CDR3 protein. This sample yields tens of thousands of distinct CDR3 sequences, of which 55% to 75% are seen a single time; approximately 14% belongs to the top ten. These receptors lack a known antigen. Sequenced: cultured T cells, either the whole culture or a sorted T cell fraction (not recorded which). Receptors originate from a human donor in good health. The CDR3 runs from the conserved cysteine through the conserved F or W. Each record gives: D gene, clone size, V gene, J gene, CDR3 DNA, CDR3 protein. D genes are given only for firm matches. Expanded clones are given a class, and other clones once, few, many or no size at all.

D: .; size: .; V: TRBV12-3/TRBV12-4; J: TRBJ1-5; DNA: TGTGCCAGCAGTCCGGGCCGAATCCAGCATTTT; CDR3: CASSPGRIQHF
D: TRBD1; size: .; V: TRBV6-1; J: TRBJ2-7; DNA: TGTGCCAGCAGTGCGACAGGGGTTAACGAGCAGTACTTC; CDR3: CASSATGVNEQYF
D: TRBD2; size: .; V: TRBV5-1; J: TRBJ2-5; DNA: TGCGCCAGCAGCTCGCTCCTAGGCGGGGGGGCCCAAGAGACCCAGTACTTC; CDR3: CASSSLLGGGAQETQYF
D: TRBD2; size: .; V: TRBV7-2; J: TRBJ2-6; DNA: TGTGCCAGCAGCCAACCGGGACTAGGCTCTGGGGCCAACGTCCTGACTTTC; CDR3: CASSQPGLGSGANVLTF
D: .; size: .; V: TRBV20-1; J: TRBJ1-1; DNA: TGCAGTGGCCGAATGGGGAACACTGAAGCTTTCTTT; CDR3: CSGRMGNTEAFF
D: .; size: medium-sized; V: TRBV19; J: TRBJ1-1; DNA: TGTGCCAGTAGTTCCTATGGGGAGTGGACTGAAGCTTTCTTT; CDR3: CASSSYGEWTEAFF
D: TRBD1; size: .; V: TRBV7-2; J: TRBJ1-6; DNA: TGTGCCAGCAGCTCCCCTTCGGGACAGGGGGTATCACCCCTCCACTTT; CDR3: CASSSPSGQGVSPLHF
D: .; size: .; V: TRBV27; J: TRBJ1-2; DNA: TGTGCCAGCAGTTTTCAGAAAAACATTGGGGATGGCTACACCTTC; CDR3: CASSFQKNIGDGYTF
D: .; size: once; V: TRBV12-5; J: TRBJ2-1; DNA: TGTGCTAGTGGCGTGCAGAATGAGCAGTTCTTC; CDR3: CASGVQNEQFF
D: .; size: .; V: TRBV19; J: TRBJ1-1; DNA: TGTGCCAGTAGTTCCCGGACAGACACTGAAGCTTTCTTT; CDR3: CASSSRTDTEAFF
D: .; size: .; V: TRBV12-3/TRBV12-4; J: TRBJ2-3; DNA: TGTGCCAGCAGTTTAGTTCGGGGACCTCAACTACCCACAGATACGCAGTATTTT; CDR3: CASSLVRGPQLPTDTQYF
D: .; size: .; V: TRBV7-9; J: TRBJ1-2; DNA: TGTGCCAGCAGCTCAAGTAACATCGAGAACTATGGCTACACCTTC; CDR3: CASSSSNIENYGYTF
D: .; size: once; V: TRBV2; J: TRBJ1-6; DNA: TGTGCCAGCATCAGGGATTCCACCTATAATTCACCCCTCCACTTT; CDR3: CASIRDSTYNSPLHF
D: .; size: .; V: TRBV30; J: TRBJ1-5; DNA: TGTGCCTGGAGTGAACAGCTCAATCAGCCCCAGCATTTT; CDR3: CAWSEQLNQPQHF
D: .; size: .; V: TRBV18; J: TRBJ1-4; DNA: TGTGCCAGCTCACCCTTGGGACTGGCCTCAACTAATGAAAAACTGTTTTTT; CDR3: CASSPLGLASTNEKLFF
D: .; size: .; V: TRBV7-9; J: TRBJ2-2; DNA: TGTGCCAGCAGCTTAGACGGTGACGGGGAGCTGTTTTTT; CDR3: CASSLDGDGELFF
D: .; size: .; V: TRBV4-2; J: TRBJ1-6; DNA: TGTGCCAGCAGCCAAGATTATAGCAGGCTGAATTCACCCCTCCACTTT; CDR3: CASSQDYSRLNSPLHF
D: .; size: .; V: TRBV11-3; J: TRBJ1-3; DNA: TGTGCCAGCAGCACCCGCCAGGGCTCTGGAAACACCATATATTTT; CDR3: CASSTRQGSGNTIYF
D: TRBD1; size: .; V: TRBV12-3/TRBV12-4; J: TRBJ2-4; DNA: TGTGCCAGCAGTTTCTCGGACAGGGGGCTATTGGCCAAAAACATTCAGTACTTC; CDR3: CASSFSDRGLLAKNIQYF
D: .; size: once; V: TRBV7-9; J: TRBJ2-7; DNA: TGTGCCAGCAGCTTAAACGTTTACGAGCAGTACTTC; CDR3: CASSLNVYEQYF
D: .; size: once; V: TRBV5-1; J: TRBJ2-2; DNA: TGCGCCAGCAGCACACGGCTAGGGTCGGAAACCGGGGAGCTGTTTTTT; CDR3: CASSTRLGSETGELFF
D: TRBD2; size: .; V: TRBV5-1; J: TRBJ2-7; DNA: TGCGCCAGCAGCTTGTTCGGGGGGGATTCGGGCGAGCAGTACTTC; CDR3: CASSLFGGDSGEQYF
D: TRBD2; size: .; V: TRBV12-3/TRBV12-4; J: TRBJ2-1; DNA: TGTGCCAGCAGTTTACTAGCGGGGCCTAACAATGAGCAGTTCTTC; CDR3: CASSLLAGPNNEQFF
D: .; size: medium-sized; V: TRBV11-3; J: TRBJ1-1; DNA: TGTGCCAGCAATGGGGGCCAGATGAACACTGAAGCTTTCTTT; CDR3: CASNGGQMNTEAFF